This is a list of T cell receptor beta chains from one sample in a study of T cells in Graves' hyperthyroidism and ophthalmopathy. TCRdb itself ran the multiplex PCR reads through MiXCR, one entry per CDR3 protein. The sample lists a few hundred thousand distinct CDR3 sequences; 14% were seen once. The sample consisted of blood. The receptors derive from a woman in her 30s with Graves' hyperthyroidism that later progressed to Graves' ophthalmopathy. CDR3s leave out the opening cysteine and the closing phenylalanine or tryptophan. The size of a clone is reported for some rows only, either as once, few or many, or as a class for expanded clones.

v_call	clone_size	cdr3_aa
TRBV4-1	few	ASSYRANSGNTIY
TRBV24-1	few	ATSDGTEWVGQPQH
TRBV7-9	few	ASSLTGGGDEKLF
TRBV18	-	ASSPPQAGGIYSEQF
TRBV12-3/TRBV12-4	many	ANRTFH
TRBV11-2	many	ASSAGPRTEAF
TRBV7-2	few	ASRPSGDLSYNEQF
TRBV4-1	many	ASSQGHLGGPSYEQY
TRBV20-1	many	SARRVSDTQY
TRBV14	few	ASSPDRLLQY
TRBV9	many	ASSFRLAGDTDTQY
TRBV28	many	ASTPGGRSSYEQY
TRBV29-1	many	SASRAGNTEAF
TRBV9	-	ASSVGGTSGGGTDTQY
TRBV11-3	many	ASSLTPSNEQF
TRBV20-1	few	SARQGANEQF
TRBV12-3/TRBV12-4	many	ASSLIIASSYNEQF
TRBV3-1	few	ASSPGDRARSGANVLT
TRBV10-3	-	AISELPSPDQPQH
TRBV5-1	-	ASSWMAGNTEAF
TRBV12-5	many	ASGLSPTGELF
TRBV6-2/TRBV6-3	-	ASSNPGTSGRRREQY
TRBV24-1	-	ATSGGNSYEQY
TRBV28	many	ASTPLEGTAYEQY
TRBV7-2	many	ASSSRTSSNEQF
TRBV11-2	many	ASSLDQGILTYGYT
TRBV19	few	ASSAWTDGNTIY
TRBV11-2	many	ASSHPFTEAF
TRBV11-2	few	ASSRLAGVRETQY
TRBV19	many	ASRTQDSLNQPQH
TRBV29-1	-	SVVRAGGNEQF
TRBV12-3/TRBV12-4	many	ASSLRGEGSNQPQH
TRBV5-4	-	ASSPDYGLSNTGELF
TRBV3-1	few	ASSQEGDTGPPGELF
TRBV2	many	ASSEGARGYTEAF
TRBV6-1	few	ASLGGILYGYT
TRBV11-3	many	ASSSHHRDSTQY
TRBV3-1	many	ASSPEGVEEKLF
TRBV6-5	many	ASSYGAGDSGNTIY
TRBV20-1	many	SSQERFEAF
TRBV6-2/TRBV6-3	many	ASSYGTSGGNSYEQY
TRBV25-1	-	ASSGRHEVGVRTLQETQY
TRBV10-3	-	AISVSAAFGELF
TRBV7-2	many	ASSLRSGRASYEQY
TRBV2	many	ATGRLGGANVLT
TRBV28	many	ASSWTNNSPLH
TRBV11-3	many	ASSFPGQIYEQY
TRBV14	many	ASSPPDTAGYGYT
TRBV30	many	AWKQQSNYGYT
TRBV20-1	many	SARDARGSGNTIY
TRBV27	many	ASKLGQNTEAF
TRBV15	many	ATSQGTFYGYT
TRBV12-3/TRBV12-4	many	ASSLGHLAGEQY